This TCR beta chain comes out of a study of molecular identifiers for immune sequencing clone quantification. TCRdb re-analysed the PCR reads in MiXCR, keeping a single row per CDR3 protein. Altogether around 320,000 distinct CDR3 sequences are present, about 22% being singletons, with the ten largest covering 0.65% to 0.75%. Overall study findings and caveats: The study reportedly detected spiked Jurkat TCR RNA from one cell among approximately 1 million naive cells.

Germline CDR1 reads MNHEY; CDR2 reads SVGEGT. Trimming at V came to 2 bases and at J to 6 bases, leaving 5 bases not matched to a gene. The CDR3 spans 14 residues. This clonotype was seen more than once but under ten times. Its antigen is not identified. The rearrangement links TRBV6-2 or TRBV6-3 to TRBJ2-3; 7 bases are a match to TRBD2. The receptor comes from a human donor in good health. Some libraries in this study had Jurkat cell RNA spiked in. Sequenced sample: naive CD8+ T cells from blood, with Jurkat cell RNA spiked in. Subset reported: FACS-sorted CD8+CD4-CCR7+CD45RA+ naive T cells. Here the CDR3 reads CASSYQTSMDTQYF. The DNA of the CDR3 is TGTGCCAGCAGTTACCAGACTAGCATGGATACGCAGTATTTT.